This T cell receptor beta chain originates from a study of blood T cell repertoires in COVID-19. This CDR3 comprises 14 residues. Germline-derived CDR1 and CDR2 are SGHRS and YFSETQ. The V gene lost 1 base and the J gene lost 2 bases, with 9 bases spanning the gap. The repertoire was sequenced with immunoSEQ multiplex PCR; TCRdb's copy has only in-frame clones and lacks some. The sample shows some 140,000 clones, around 80% of them seen only once. The source material was peripheral blood. This chain joins TRBV5-1 and TRBJ2-5; D uncertain. This sequence was found in a man aged 55 to 70 with acute or convalescent COVID-19. CDR3 region: CASSLMAPQETQYF. In DNA, the CDR3 is TGCGCCAGCAGCTTGATGGCTCCGCAAGAGACCCAGTACTTC.